Presented here are 14 T cell receptor beta chains from one specimen sequenced in a study of metastatic and nonmetastatic thyroid tumors. TCRdb re-clonotyped the PCR reads via MiXCR. In the table there are about 35,000 clones, approximately 19% of which are singletons. Prior to thyroid surgery, none of the patients had received any treatment. Sequencing input: blood. The receptors stem from a female donor with papillary thyroid cancer or a benign thyroid nodule (not recorded which). Some clones in this sample may be carry-over from other donors' samples.

This clone was recorded many times. The CDR3 loop is CASTQLDGQNTEAFF. Written as DNA, the CDR3 is TGTGCCAGCACCCAACTGGACGGTCAGAACACTGAAGCTTTCTTT. The V call is TRBV27, the J call TRBJ1-1, with D uncertain. Germline loops: CDR1 MNHEY, CDR2 SMNVEV (reference sequence). Trimming left V 7 bases short and J 1 base short, with 16 bases between. The length of the CDR3 is 15 residues.

By frequency in the sample, this clone is medium-sized. The genes are TRBV10-3 and TRBJ2-2, with unresolved D. Germline V gives CDR1 ENHRY, CDR2 SYGVKD. The CDR3 contains 14 residues. V shed 2 bases and J shed 0 bases, with 4 bases lying between them. The CDR3 reads CAISEVANTGELFF. CDR3 nucleotides: TGTGCCATCAGTGAGGTCGCGAACACCGGGGAGCTGTTTTTT.

The V call is TRBV7-3, the J call TRBJ2-1, with TRBD2 as a possible D gene (5 bases). The V end was cut by 5 bases, the J end by 6 bases, with 20 bases between. There are 16 residues in the CDR3. Germline V gene lookup returns CDR1 SGHTA and CDR2 FQGTGA. CDR3 protein: CASSDPTRGNTNEQFF. CDR3 sequence (DNA): TGTGCCAGCAGCGACCCCACTAGAGGAAATACCAATGAGCAGTTCTTC.

This rearrangement joins TRBV18 to TRBJ1-1; D is ambiguous. The CDR3 is 14 amino acids. Trimming cost V 1 base and J 1 base, with 7 bases left between them. Germline-derived CDR1 and CDR2 are KGHSH and LQKENI. CDR3 sequence (DNA): TGTGCCAGCTCACCACATAACCAGAACACTGAAGCTTTCTTT. Residues: CASSPHNQNTEAFF.

This clone was observed many times. This chain uses TRBV5-4 with TRBJ2-1, with a weak D call TRBD2 (5 bases). CDR1 SGHNT and CDR2 YYREEE come from the germline V gene (reference sequence). V lost 1 base and J lost 1, with 9 bases in between. The CDR3 runs 15 residues. DNA of the CDR3: TGTGCCAGCAGCTTGTGGGAGTTGTCCTACAATGAGCAGTTCTTC. Translation: CASSLWELSYNEQFF.

This clone was counted ten times or more. Other DNA sequences in this sample translate to the same CDR3. This chain joins TRBV19 and TRBJ1-1; D is undetermined. The CDR3 is made up of 14 amino acids. Germline CDR1 reads LNHDA; CDR2 reads SQIVND (reference sequence). Deletions cut 7 bases from V and 0 bases from J, with 12 bases between. CDR3 DNA: TGTGCCAGTAACGAGGGCAGCCTGAACACTGAAGCTTTCTTT. It translates to CASNEGSLNTEAFF.

The table lists this clone with many counts. J is TRBJ1-4 and V is TRBV15, with D maybe TRBD1 (5 bases). V was cut by 1 base and J by 8 bases, with 11 bases left in between. The CDR3 is 14 amino acids. CDR1 LNHNV and CDR2 YYDKDF come from the germline V gene (reference sequence). Here the CDR3 DNA reads TGTGCCACCAGCAGAGTTAGGGGTGCGGAAAAACTGTTTTTT. Translation: CATSRVRGAEKLFF.

This clone was recorded at least ten times. The CDR3 nucleotides are TGTGCCAGCAGCCCACTAGCGGGAGATTACAATGAGCAGTTCTTC. Translated: CASSPLAGDYNEQFF. J is TRBJ2-1 and V is TRBV7-9, with TRBD2 matching 11 bases. CDR1 and CDR2 (germline): SEHNR, FQNEAQ (reference sequence). The CDR3 sequence is 15 residues long. The junction had 4 bases not matched to a gene; V was cut back by 5 bases and J by 4 bases.

The sample holds a few counts of this clone. The chain has TRBV28 and TRBJ1-1; D possibly corresponds to TRBD1 (5 bases). CDR1 is MDHEN and CDR2 is SYDVKM in the germline V gene. CDR3 length: 15 amino acids. V lost 5 bases and J lost 5, with 18 bases in between. The CDR3, as DNA: TGTGCCAGCAGTGAAAGAGGGGCCCCGGGAACTGAAGCTTTCTTT. This gives the protein CASSERGAPGTEAFF.

This clone was seen ten or more times. V usage is TRBV7-9 and J usage is TRBJ1-6; D call uncertain. Germline CDR1 and CDR2: SEHNR and FQNEAQ (reference sequence). This CDR3 comprises 12 residues. Trimming took off 5 bases at V and 8 bases at J, with 7 bases between the two ends. CDR3 coding DNA: TGTGCCAGCAGCCTGACCTATTCACCCCTCCACTTT. This sequence encodes CASSLTYSPLHF.

This clone is judged medium-sized. The V and J genes are TRBV28 and TRBJ1-2; D is ambiguous. The CDR3 has 13 amino acids. CDR1 is MDHEN, CDR2 SYDVKM, per germline. With 6 bases removed from V and 1 base from J, the gap between germline ends came to 9 bases. CDR3 region: CASSFDNNYGYTF. Here the CDR3 DNA reads TGTGCCAGCAGCTTCGACAATAACTATGGCTACACCTTC.

For this clone: A much larger clone lies one base from this, so it may be a read error. The chain couples TRBV20-1 to TRBJ2-1; D possibly corresponds to TRBD2 (5 bases). The CDR3 contains 13 residues. Per germline, CDR1 DFQATT and CDR2 SNEGSKA (reference sequence). In DNA, the CDR3 is TGCAGTGCAGACTACCGCTCCTGCAATGAGCAGTTCTTC. Translating it yields CSADYRSCNEQFF.

This clone has only a few counts. The V call is TRBV12-5, the J call TRBJ2-2; D may be TRBD1 (5 bases). Germline CDR1 reads LGHNT; CDR2 reads FRNRAP. The CDR3 consists of 13 residues. For the CDR3, the DNA is TGTTCCAGCTACAGGTCTAACACCGGGGAGCTGTTTTTT. Translated, it gives CSSYRSNTGELFF.

Comment on this clone: This may arise from a read error, as a much more abundant clone is one base away. Other DNA sequences from this sample encode an identical CDR3 as well. J is TRBJ2-1 and V is TRBV4-2, with a tentative D call TRBD1 (7 bases). Germline V gene lookup returns CDR1 LGHNA and CDR2 YNFKEQ. The CDR3 runs to 16 residues. The CDR3 is CASSQEGQGEANEQFF. The DNA for the CDR3 is TGTGCCAGCAGCCAAGAGGGGCAGGGGGAGGCCAATGAGCAGTTCTTT.